The 2 T cell receptor beta chains below all came from one sample that was sequenced in a study of identical twins. MiXCR, applied by TCRdb to the 5' RACE reads, yields one record per CDR3 protein. The sample has some 590,000 distinct CDR3 sequences, approximately 10% seen once. The sample was also linked to a second study, of yellow fever vaccine responses in identical twins.

Material for sequencing was PBMCs. These receptors all come from a woman younger than 30 in good health.

V usage is TRBV6-5 and J usage is TRBJ2-1, with 8 bases fitting TRBD2. This CDR3 has 16 residues. The germline gives CDR1 MNHEY, CDR2 SVGAGI. V shed 0 bases, J shed 7 bases, and the junction held 8 bases outside the gene matches. CDR3 DNA: TGTGCCAGCAGTTACTCGATTAGCGGGGCTCGGAATGAGCAGTTCTTC. Translated: CASSYSISGARNEQFF.

The V gene is TRBV19, the J gene TRBJ2-1; possible D gene TRBD1, 6 bases. The V and J ends lost 0 bases and 5 bases respectively, with 11 bases between them. The germline gives CDR1 LNHDA, CDR2 SQIVND (reference sequence). The CDR3 loop spans 15 amino acids. The CDR3 region is CASSIDLGQNNEQFF. CDR3 nucleotide sequence: TGTGCCAGTAGTATAGATCTCGGACAGAACAATGAGCAGTTCTTC.